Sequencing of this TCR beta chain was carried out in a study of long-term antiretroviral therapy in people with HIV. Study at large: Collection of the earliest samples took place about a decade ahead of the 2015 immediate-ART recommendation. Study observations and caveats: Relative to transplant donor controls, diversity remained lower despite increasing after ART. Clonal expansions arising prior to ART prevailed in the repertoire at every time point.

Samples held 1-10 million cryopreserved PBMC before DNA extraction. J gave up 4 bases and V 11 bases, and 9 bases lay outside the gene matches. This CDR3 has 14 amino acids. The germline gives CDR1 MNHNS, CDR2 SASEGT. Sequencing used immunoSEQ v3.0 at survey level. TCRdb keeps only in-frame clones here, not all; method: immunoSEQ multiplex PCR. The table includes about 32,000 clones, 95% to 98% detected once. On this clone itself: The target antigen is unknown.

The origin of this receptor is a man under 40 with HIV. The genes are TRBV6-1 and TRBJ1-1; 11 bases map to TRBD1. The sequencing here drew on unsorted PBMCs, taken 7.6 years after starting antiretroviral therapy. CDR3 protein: CAGGTGGTATEAFF. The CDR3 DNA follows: TGTGCCGGGGGGACAGGGGGAACAGCCACTGAAGCTTTCTTT.